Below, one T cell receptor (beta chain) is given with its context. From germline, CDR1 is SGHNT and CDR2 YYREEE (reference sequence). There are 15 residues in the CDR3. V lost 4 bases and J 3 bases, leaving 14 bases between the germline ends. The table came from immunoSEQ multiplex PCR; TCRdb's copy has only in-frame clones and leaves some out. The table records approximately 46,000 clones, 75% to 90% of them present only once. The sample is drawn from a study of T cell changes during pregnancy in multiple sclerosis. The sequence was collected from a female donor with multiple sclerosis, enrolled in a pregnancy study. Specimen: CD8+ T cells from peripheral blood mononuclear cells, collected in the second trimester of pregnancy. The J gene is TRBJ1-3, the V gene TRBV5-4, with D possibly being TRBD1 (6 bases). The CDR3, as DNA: TGTGCCAGCAGCGCCCGGGACACCAGTGGAAACACCATATATTTT. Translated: CASSARDTSGNTIYF.